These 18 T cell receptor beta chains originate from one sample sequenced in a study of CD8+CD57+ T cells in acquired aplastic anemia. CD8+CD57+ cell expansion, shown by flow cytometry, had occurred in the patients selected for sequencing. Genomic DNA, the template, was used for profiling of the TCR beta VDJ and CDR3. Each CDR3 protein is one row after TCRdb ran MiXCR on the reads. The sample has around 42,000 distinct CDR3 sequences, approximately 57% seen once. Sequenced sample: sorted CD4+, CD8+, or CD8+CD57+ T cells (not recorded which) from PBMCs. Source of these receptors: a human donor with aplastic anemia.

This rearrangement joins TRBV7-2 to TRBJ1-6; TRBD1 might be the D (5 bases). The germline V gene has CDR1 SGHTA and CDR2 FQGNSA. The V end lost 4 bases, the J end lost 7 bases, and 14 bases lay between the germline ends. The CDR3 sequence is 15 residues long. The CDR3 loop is CASSSSGGSNSPLHF. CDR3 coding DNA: TGTGCCAGCAGCTCCTCCGGGGGTTCGAATTCACCCCTCCACTTT.

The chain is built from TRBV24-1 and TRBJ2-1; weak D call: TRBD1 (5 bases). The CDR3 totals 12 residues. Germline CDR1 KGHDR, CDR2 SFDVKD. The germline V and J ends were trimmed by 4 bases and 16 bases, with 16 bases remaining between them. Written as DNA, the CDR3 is TGTGCCACCAGTGAAAGGGTAGGGGTCGCCTTCTTC. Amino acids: CATSERVGVAFF.

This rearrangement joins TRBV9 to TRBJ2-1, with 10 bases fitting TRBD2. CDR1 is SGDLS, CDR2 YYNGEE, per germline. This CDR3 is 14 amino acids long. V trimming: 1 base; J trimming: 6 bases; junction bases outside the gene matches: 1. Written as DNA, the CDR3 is TGTGCCAGCAGCGTAAGCGGGGGGGCCAATGAGCAGTTCTTC. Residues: CASSVSGGANEQFF.

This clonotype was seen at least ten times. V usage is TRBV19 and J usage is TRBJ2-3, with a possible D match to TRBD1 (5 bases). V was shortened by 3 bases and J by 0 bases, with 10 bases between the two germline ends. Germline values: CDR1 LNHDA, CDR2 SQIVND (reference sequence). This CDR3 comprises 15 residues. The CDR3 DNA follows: TGTGCCAGTAGTATTCTTGGGGCCAGCACAGATACGCAGTATTTT. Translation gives CASSILGASTDTQYF.

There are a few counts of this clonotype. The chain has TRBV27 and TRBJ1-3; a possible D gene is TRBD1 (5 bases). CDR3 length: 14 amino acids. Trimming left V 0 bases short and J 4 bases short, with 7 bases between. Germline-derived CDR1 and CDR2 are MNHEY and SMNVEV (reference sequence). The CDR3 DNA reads TGTGCCAGCAGTTTATCAGGGGTAGGAAACACCATATATTTT. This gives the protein CASSLSGVGNTIYF.

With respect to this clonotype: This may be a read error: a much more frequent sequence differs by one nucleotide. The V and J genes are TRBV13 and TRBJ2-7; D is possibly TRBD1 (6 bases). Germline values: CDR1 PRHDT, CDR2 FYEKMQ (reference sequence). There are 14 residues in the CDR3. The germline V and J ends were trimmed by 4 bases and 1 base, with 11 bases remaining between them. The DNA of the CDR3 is TGTGCCAGCAGCTCGGCAGGGGCGTCCTACGAGCAGTACTTC. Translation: CASSSAGASYEQYF.

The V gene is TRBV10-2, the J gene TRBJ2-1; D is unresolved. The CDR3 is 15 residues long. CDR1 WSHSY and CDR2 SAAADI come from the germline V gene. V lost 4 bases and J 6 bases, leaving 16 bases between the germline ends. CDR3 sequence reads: CASSGLKLGPNEQFF. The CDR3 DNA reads TGCGCCAGCAGTGGTTTAAAATTAGGACCCAATGAGCAGTTCTTC.

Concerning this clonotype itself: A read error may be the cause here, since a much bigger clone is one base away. The CDR3 spells CSAIGRFYEQYF. The CDR3 bases are TGCAGTGCCATCGGGAGGTTCTACGAGCAGTACTTC. The J gene is TRBJ2-7, the V gene TRBV20-1; 7 nucleotides line up with TRBD2. The germline gives CDR1 DFQATT, CDR2 SNEGSKA (reference sequence). The CDR3 is 12 residues long. The V gene end was trimmed by 6 bases and the J gene end by 3 bases; junction bases not matched to a gene: 5.

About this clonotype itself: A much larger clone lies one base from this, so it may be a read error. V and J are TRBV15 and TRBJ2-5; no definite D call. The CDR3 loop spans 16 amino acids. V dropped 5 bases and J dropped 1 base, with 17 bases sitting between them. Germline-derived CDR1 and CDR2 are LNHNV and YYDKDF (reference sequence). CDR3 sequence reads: CATSFERFPGQETQYF. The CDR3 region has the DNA TGTGCCACCAGCTTCGAGAGATTCCCGGGCCAAGAGACCCAGTACTTC.

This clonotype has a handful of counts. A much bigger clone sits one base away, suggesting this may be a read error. CDR3: CASSQSDGEAFF. Here the CDR3 DNA reads TGTGCCAGCAGCCAGTCGGACGGTGAAGCTTTCTTT. This rearrangement joins TRBV4-2 to TRBJ1-1, with no clear D. The V gene's germline CDR1 is LGHNA and CDR2 YNFKEQ. The V end was cut by 3 bases, the J end by 7 bases, with 9 bases between. The CDR3 contains 12 residues.

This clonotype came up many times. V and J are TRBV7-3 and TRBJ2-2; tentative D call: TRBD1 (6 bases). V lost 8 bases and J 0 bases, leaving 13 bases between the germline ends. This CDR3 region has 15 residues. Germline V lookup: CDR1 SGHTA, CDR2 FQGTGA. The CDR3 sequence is CASSSGTSNTGELFF. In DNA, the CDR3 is TGTGCCAGCTCTTCCGGGACATCGAACACCGGGGAGCTGTTTTTT.

As DNA, the CDR3 is TGTGCCACGTCACCGGGGACTAGCGGGGGGGAAGAGACCCAGTACTTC. Translation gives CATSPGTSGGEETQYF. V usage is TRBV24-1 and J usage is TRBJ2-5; 16 positions agree with TRBD2. The CDR3 sequence is 16 residues long. The V gene's germline CDR1 is KGHDR and CDR2 SFDVKD. V gave up 10 bases and J gave up 3 bases; unmatched junction bases: 7.

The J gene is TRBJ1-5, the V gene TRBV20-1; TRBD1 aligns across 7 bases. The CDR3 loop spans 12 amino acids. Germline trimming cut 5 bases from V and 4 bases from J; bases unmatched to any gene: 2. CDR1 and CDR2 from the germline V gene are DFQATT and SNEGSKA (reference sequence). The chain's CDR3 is CSAQQGNQPQHF. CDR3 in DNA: TGCAGTGCTCAACAGGGGAATCAGCCCCAGCATTTT.

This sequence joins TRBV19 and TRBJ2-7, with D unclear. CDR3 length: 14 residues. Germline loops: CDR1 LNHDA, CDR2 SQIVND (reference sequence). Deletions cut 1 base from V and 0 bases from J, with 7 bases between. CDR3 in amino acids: CASSIGGISYEQYF. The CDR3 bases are TGTGCCAGTAGTATAGGAGGAATCTCCTACGAGCAGTACTTC.

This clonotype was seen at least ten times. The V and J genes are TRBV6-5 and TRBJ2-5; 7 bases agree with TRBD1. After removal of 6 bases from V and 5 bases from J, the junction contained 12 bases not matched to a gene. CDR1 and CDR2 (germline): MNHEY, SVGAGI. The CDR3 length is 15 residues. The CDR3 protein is CASRITGDGLETQYF. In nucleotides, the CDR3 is TGTGCCAGCAGAATAACAGGGGACGGATTGGAGACCCAGTACTTC.

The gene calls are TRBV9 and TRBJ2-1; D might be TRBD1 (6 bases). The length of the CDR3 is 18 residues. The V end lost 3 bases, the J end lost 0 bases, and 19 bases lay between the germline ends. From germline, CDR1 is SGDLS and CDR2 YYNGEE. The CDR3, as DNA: TGTGCCAGCAGCGGGGGATGGGATCAGGGGAACTCCTACAATGAGCAGTTCTTC. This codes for CASSGGWDQGNSYNEQFF. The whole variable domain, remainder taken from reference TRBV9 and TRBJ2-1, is DSGVTQTPKHLITATGQRVTLRCSPRSGDLSVYWYQQSLDQGLQFLIQYYNGEERAKGNILERFSAQQFPDLHSELNLSSLELGDSALYFCASSGGWDQGNSYNEQFFGPGTRLTVL.

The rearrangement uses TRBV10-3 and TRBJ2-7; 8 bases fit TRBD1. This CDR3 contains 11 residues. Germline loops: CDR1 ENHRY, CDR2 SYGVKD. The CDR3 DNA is TGTGTGACAGGGGCCAACTACGAGCAGTACTTC. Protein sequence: CVTGANYEQYF.

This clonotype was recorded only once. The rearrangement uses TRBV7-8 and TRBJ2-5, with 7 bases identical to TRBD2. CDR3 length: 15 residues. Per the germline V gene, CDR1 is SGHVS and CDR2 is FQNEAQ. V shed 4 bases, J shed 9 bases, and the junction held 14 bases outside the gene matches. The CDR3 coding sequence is TGTGCCAGCAGCTCTGGGGACTACCTCAGTGCGTCCCAGTACTTC. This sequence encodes CASSSGDYLSASQYF.